These 7 T cell receptor beta chains originate from one sample sequenced in a study of regulatory T cells in long-lasting Graves disease. Time point given: persistent/refractory GD, antithyroid drugs over 5 years with positive TRAb. Construction of the TCR library relied on RNA isolated from PBMCs. Investigators prepared the TCR beta libraries by applying iRepertoire HTBI primers and Arm-PCR of CDR3 regions. Via MiXCR, TCRdb re-called the multiplex PCR reads, giving one row per CDR3 protein. Of roughly 430,000 distinct CDR3 sequences in the sample, 21% were seen once. The sequencing used peripheral blood mononuclear cells (PBMCs), collected when the disease was refractory, from a patient treated with antithyroid drugs. These receptors were obtained from a female donor with Graves disease.

In its sample, this clonotype was seen many times. V usage is TRBV7-9 and J usage is TRBJ2-5; D is possibly TRBD1 (6 bases). V was pared by 5 bases and J by 0 bases, with 16 bases between. This CDR3 is built from 16 residues. Germline V lookup: CDR1 SEHNR, CDR2 FQNEAQ (reference sequence). CDR3 coding DNA: TGTGCCAGCAGCCAAGGACAGCAAACGTACCAAGAGACCCAGTACTTC. It encodes CASSQGQQTYQETQYF.

The gene calls are TRBV28 and TRBJ2-1, with D perhaps matching TRBD1 or TRBD2 (5 bases each). Trimming took 6 bases from V and 5 from J, leaving 23 bases between them. This CDR3 is built from 17 residues. Germline CDR1 MDHEN, CDR2 SYDVKM. CDR3 sequence: CASSPPDGALLHNEQFF. The CDR3 nucleotides are TGTGCCAGCAGCCCCCCTGACGGGGCCCTACTTCACAATGAGCAGTTCTTC.

The sample holds a few counts of this clonotype. The V call is TRBV6-1, the J call TRBJ2-7; 9 bases are shared with TRBD2. Germline V lookup: CDR1 MNHNS, CDR2 SASEGT. There are 14 residues in the CDR3. With 5 bases clipped from V and 1 base from J, the junction kept 3 bases outside the gene matches. In DNA, the CDR3 is TGTGCCAGCAGTCCTAGCGGGAAATCCTACGAGCAGTACTTC. This codes for CASSPSGKSYEQYF.

This clonotype was observed a few times. This chain links TRBV7-9 with TRBJ1-1; D gene uncertain. The germline V gene has CDR1 SEHNR and CDR2 FQNEAQ (reference sequence). Trimming stripped 1 base from V and 3 bases from J, with 9 bases between. The CDR3 runs 14 residues. The CDR3: CASSLEASYTEAFF. In nucleotides, the CDR3 is TGTGCCAGCAGCTTAGAGGCTAGTTACACTGAAGCTTTCTTT. Together with reference TRBV7-9 and TRBJ1-1, the CDR3 gives the full variable domain: DTGVSQNPRHKITKRGQNVTFRCDPISEHNRLYWYRQTLGQGPEFLTYFQNEAQLEKSRLLSDRFSAERPKGSFSTLEIQRTEQGDSAMYLCASSLEASYTEAFFGQGTRLTVV.

This clonotype was detected many times. The chain links TRBV6-1 to TRBJ1-6; D is uncertain. The CDR3 is made up of 14 amino acids. Germline CDR1 and CDR2: MNHNS and SASEGT. V gave up 1 base and J gave up 5 bases, with 6 bases separating them. CDR3 protein: CASSEGQDNSPLHF. The CDR3 DNA reads TGTGCCAGCAGTGAAGGGCAAGATAATTCACCCCTCCACTTT.

This clonotype has ten or more counts. V gene TRBV6-1 combines with J gene TRBJ1-5; D possibly corresponds to TRBD1 (6 bases). Germline loops: CDR1 MNHNS, CDR2 SASEGT. There are 14 residues in the CDR3. The V end was cut by 4 bases, the J end by 9 bases, with 16 bases between. CDR3 sequence: CASSVRIQGSPQHF. CDR3 sequence (DNA): TGTGCCAGCAGTGTACGGATCCAGGGGTCGCCCCAGCATTTT.

This clonotype was picked up a small number of times. The V call is TRBV28, the J call TRBJ2-3; 12 positions match TRBD2. The CDR3 has 16 residues. Looked up from germline, CDR1 is MDHEN and CDR2 is SYDVKM. J lost 4 bases, V lost 2 bases, and 4 bases had no gene match. The CDR3 spells CASSLASGRASDTQYF. Here the CDR3 DNA reads TGTGCCAGCAGTTTAGCTAGCGGGAGGGCCTCAGATACGCAGTATTTT. Using reference TRBV28 and TRBJ2-3 for the parts outside the CDR3, the full variable domain is DVKVTQSSRYLVKRTGEKVFLECVQDMDHENMFWYRQDPGLGLRLIYFSYDVKMKEKGDIPEGYSVSREKKERFSLILESASTNQTSMYLCASSLASGRASDTQYFGPGTRLTVL.